This is a list of T cell receptor beta chains from one sample in a study of T cell responses to AZD1222 COVID-19 vaccine. The repertoire was sequenced with immunoSEQ multiplex PCR; TCRdb's copy has only in-frame clones and lacks some. In the table there are 110,000 or so clones, over 80% of which are singletons. Sequencing used peripheral blood, obtained on day 0 of AZD1222 vaccination. The receptors were gathered from an adult in good health. Each CDR3 is given with its conserved first and last residue. D genes are given only for firm matches. Clone size is given for some rows only: seen once, a few or many times, or a class if the clone is expanded.

cdr3_aa: CASARERGGVGELFF
cdr3_nt: TGCGCCAGCGCCCGGGAGCGGGGGGGCGTCGGGGAGCTGTTTTTT
v_call: TRBV4-3
d_call: TRBD2
j_call: TRBJ2-2
clone_size: -

cdr3_aa: CASSLGGTGLKFF
cdr3_nt: TGTGCCAGCAGCTTAGGGGGCACAGGGTTGAAGTTCTTT
v_call: TRBV11-1
d_call: -
j_call: TRBJ1-1
clone_size: -

cdr3_aa: CASSTNIEPAGLVGQPQHF
cdr3_nt: TGTGCCAGCAGCACTAACATAGAACCGGCGGGGCTGGTAGGTCAGCCCCAGCATTTT
v_call: TRBV21-1
d_call: -
j_call: TRBJ1-5
clone_size: -

cdr3_aa: CASSARQGARLNTEAFF
cdr3_nt: TGTGCCAGCAGCGCCCGACAGGGGGCAAGGCTGAACACTGAAGCTTTCTTT
v_call: TRBV13
d_call: TRBD1
j_call: TRBJ1-1
clone_size: -

cdr3_aa: CASSLTTSATSEQYF
cdr3_nt: TGCGCCAGCAGCTTAACTACCTCAGCCACCTCCGAGCAGTACTTC
v_call: TRBV5-1
d_call: -
j_call: TRBJ2-7
clone_size: -

cdr3_aa: CASSLAVTYRDMNTEAFF
cdr3_nt: TGTGCCAGCAGCTTAGCTGTGACCTACAGGGACATGAACACTGAAGCTTTCTTT
v_call: TRBV7-8
d_call: -
j_call: TRBJ1-1
clone_size: -

cdr3_aa: CASRGDRGRGGYTF
cdr3_nt: TGTGCCAGCAGGGGGGACAGGGGGCGCGGTGGCTACACCTTC
v_call: TRBV2
d_call: TRBD1
j_call: TRBJ1-2
clone_size: -

cdr3_aa: CASSTGDRGQGGYTF
cdr3_nt: TGTGCCAGCAGCACCGGGGACAGGGGGCAGGGTGGCTACACCTTC
v_call: TRBV7-8
d_call: TRBD1
j_call: TRBJ1-2
clone_size: -

cdr3_aa: CASSMGRGSGHEQFF
cdr3_nt: TGTGCCAGCAGCATGGGGAGGGGGTCAGGACATGAGCAGTTCTTC
v_call: TRBV21-1
d_call: -
j_call: TRBJ2-1
clone_size: once

cdr3_aa: CASSQEDRRNQPQHF
cdr3_nt: TGCGCCAGCAGCCAAGAGGACAGGCGAAATCAGCCCCAGCATTTT
v_call: TRBV4-1
d_call: TRBD1
j_call: TRBJ1-5
clone_size: -

cdr3_aa: CASSLVMGDTEAFF
cdr3_nt: TGTGCCAGCAGCTTAGTGATGGGCGACACTGAAGCTTTCTTT
v_call: TRBV7-2
d_call: -
j_call: TRBJ1-1
clone_size: -